The entry below describes one T cell receptor beta chain. The antigen is unknown. Data came from immunoSEQ multiplex PCR; TCRdb stores just in-frame clones and leaves some out. The table lists around 4,200 clones, over 60% of them singletons, with roughly 52% in the top ten. The data belong to a study of lymphopenia after photon versus proton radiotherapy. Study-wide results and caveats: Under photons, naive T cells and diversity fell while effector/memory populations rose.

The CDR3 has 16 amino acids. V was trimmed by 4 bases and J by 4 bases, leaving 20 bases between them. Per the germline V gene, CDR1 is SGHTS and CDR2 is YDEGEE. The receptor comes from a man older than 75 with esophageal cancer. J is TRBJ1-1 and V is TRBV5-8; D may be TRBD1 (5 bases). The sequencing used peripheral blood, collected from a patient treated with proton-based radiotherapy. For the CDR3, the DNA is TGTGCCAGCAGCGGAACGTTTCAATCCGGGGGCACTGAAGCTTTCTTT. As protein: CASSGTFQSGGTEAFF.